These 15 T cell receptor beta chains originate from one sample sequenced in a study of control samples from healthy donors and cancer patients. Libraries were prepared by immunoSEQ multiplex PCR; TCRdb keeps only in-frame clonotypes and omits some of them. The sample contains over 100,000 clones, around nine tenths of which appear only once. The sample comprised blood. Receptors were obtained from a woman in her forties or fifties in good health.

The gene calls are TRBV6-5 and TRBJ2-2, with D possibly being TRBD1 (6 bases). From germline, CDR1 is MNHEY and CDR2 SVGAGI. V lost 5 bases and J lost 4, with 14 bases in between. The length of the CDR3 is 15 residues. CDR3 amino acids: CASSPRQGLTGELFF. DNA for the CDR3: TGTGCCAGCAGTCCCCGGCAGGGGCTCACCGGGGAGCTGTTTTTT.

The chain joins TRBV7-2 to TRBJ1-2, with D perhaps matching TRBD1 (5 bases). Germline V CDR1 and CDR2: SGHTA, FQGNSA. V gave up 5 bases and J gave up 4 bases, with 11 bases separating them. This CDR3 spans 13 amino acids. The CDR3 protein is CASSVAGGYGYTF. As DNA, the CDR3 is TGTGCCAGCAGCGTTGCGGGGGGCTATGGCTACACCTTC.

This chain uses TRBV3-1 (or the pseudogene TRBV3-2) with TRBJ2-6, with 9 bases fitting TRBD2. The trim removed 5 bases at V and 2 bases at J, leaving 4 bases unmatched. This CDR3 has 16 amino acids. Looked up from germline, CDR1 is LGHDT and CDR2 is YNNKEL (reference sequence). CDR3 sequence: CASSYIAGAGANVLTF. CDR3 nucleotides: TGTGCCAGCAGCTACATAGCGGGAGCTGGGGCCAACGTCCTGACTTTC.

The V call is TRBV29-1, the J call TRBJ2-1; TRBD2 might be the D (6 bases). The V gene lost 7 bases and the J gene lost 5 bases, with 18 bases spanning the gap. CDR1 SQVTM and CDR2 ANQGSEA come from the germline V gene. This CDR3 comprises 14 residues. The CDR3 DNA is TGCAGCGAAACTCGCGGGGCAATAAACAATGAGCAGTTCTTC. This codes for CSETRGAINNEQFF.

The rearrangement uses TRBV6-5 and TRBJ1-2; no firm D call. From germline, CDR1 is MNHEY and CDR2 SVGAGI. The CDR3 consists of 13 residues. V was cut by 8 bases and J by 1 base, with 11 bases left in between. The DNA for the CDR3 is TGTGCCAGCGGGCAACTCATTAACTATGGCTACACCTTC. The encoded protein is CASGQLINYGYTF.

The chain carries TRBV6-6 and TRBJ2-3; D is uncertain. This CDR3 has 12 amino acids. Trimming pared 0 bases from V and 11 bases from J, leaving 9 bases between. Germline CDR1 MNHNY, CDR2 SVGAGI (reference sequence). The CDR3 sequence: CASSYSYQEQYF. CDR3 DNA: TGTGCCAGCAGTTACTCGTACCAGGAGCAGTATTTT.

The rearrangement uses TRBV19 and TRBJ1-5; D is perhaps TRBD1 (5 bases). This CDR3 spans 15 amino acids. Looked up from germline, CDR1 is LNHDA and CDR2 is SQIVND (reference sequence). V lost 7 bases, J lost 4 bases, and 17 bases lay in between. The DNA of the CDR3 is TGTGCCAGTATCCAGCGGGGGAGGGGTAATCAGCCCCAGCATTTT. This codes for CASIQRGRGNQPQHF.

The chain is built from TRBV18 and TRBJ2-1, with TRBD2 matching 12 bases. CDR3 length: 16 amino acids. Germline CDR1 and CDR2: KGHSH and LQKENI. V shed 3 bases and J 7 bases; nucleotides not matched to a gene: 7. In nucleotides, the CDR3 is TGTGCCAGCTCACCTATTCTAGCGGGGGGGCGAAATGAGCAGTTCTTC. Translation gives CASSPILAGGRNEQFF.

The chain recombines TRBV5-6 with TRBJ2-1, with a possible D match to TRBD2 (6 bases). The CDR3 totals 13 residues. Germline CDR1 is SGHDT and CDR2 is YYEEEE. Trimming cost V 4 bases and J 4 bases, with 9 bases left between them. CDR3 amino acids: CASSRDFYNEQFF. The CDR3 nucleotides read TGTGCCAGCAGCCGGGACTTTTACAATGAGCAGTTCTTC.

The CDR3 coding sequence is TGTGCCATCAGTGAAGGAGGGTATAGACCCCTCCACTTT. Translated: CAISEGGYRPLHF. V gene TRBV10-3 combines with J gene TRBJ1-6; D unclear. V shed 3 bases and J shed 12 bases, with 12 bases lying between them. CDR3 length: 13 residues. Germline CDR1 ENHRY, CDR2 SYGVKD.

The chain couples TRBV9 to TRBJ2-3, with D perhaps TRBD1 (6 bases). V lost 3 bases to trimming and J lost 0 bases, with 17 bases between them. The CDR3 loop spans 17 amino acids. Looked up from germline, CDR1 is SGDLS and CDR2 is YYNGEE. CDR3 sequence: CASSGGRQGQSTDTQYF. DNA for the CDR3: TGTGCCAGCAGCGGAGGACGTCAGGGGCAAAGCACAGATACGCAGTATTTT.

V gene TRBV7-9 combines with J gene TRBJ2-3; D unresolved. The germline V gene has CDR1 SEHNR and CDR2 FQNEAQ (reference sequence). The CDR3 contains 13 residues. V dropped 1 base and J dropped 2 bases, with 4 bases sitting between them. CDR3 amino acids: CASSLDSTDTQYF. CDR3 sequence (DNA): TGTGCCAGCAGCTTAGACTCCACAGATACGCAGTATTTT.

The chain joins TRBV20-1 to TRBJ2-6, with 7 bases matching TRBD2. The length of the CDR3 is 18 residues. Trimming took 3 bases from V and 0 from J; bases not matched to a gene: 11. CDR1 and CDR2 from the germline V gene are DFQATT and SNEGSKA (reference sequence). For the CDR3, the DNA is TGCAGTGCTAGTGTCCGCGGGGGTCACCCCTCTGGGGCCAACGTCCTGACTTTC. Amino acids: CSASVRGGHPSGANVLTF.

The CDR3 reads CASITPKDRRGGNEQFF. The CDR3, as DNA: TGTGCCAGCATTACCCCAAAAGACCGTCGGGGAGGAAATGAGCAGTTCTTC. V is TRBV21-1 and J is TRBJ2-1; the table's D call, TRBD2, was not checked against the DNA. TRBV21-1 is an annotated pseudogene. This CDR3 is built from 17 residues.

Concerning this clone: One junction end disagrees with the germline gene, perhaps due to a read error. The J gene is TRBJ2-4, the V gene TRBV7-2; a weak D match, TRBD2 (6 bases). The CDR3 covers 15 residues. Germline V gives CDR1 SGHTA, CDR2 FQGNSA. The CDR3 DNA is TGTGCCAGCAGCTTTGATGGTAGCGGCAAAATCAGCCGGGACTTC. Encoded protein: CASSFDGSGKISRDF.